This TCR beta chain was obtained from a study of blood T cell repertoires in COVID-19. On the study more broadly: Specimens from acute and convalescent COVID-19 originated in the United States, Italy and Spain. PBMCs, B-cell-depleted T cells, or T cells were the source of the cDNA or gDNA that made up the material.

The germline CDR1 and CDR2 sequences are SEHNR and FQNEAQ (reference sequence). The V and J ends lost 3 bases and 9 bases, in that order; junction bases with no gene match: 2. The CDR3 has 13 residues. Authors' analysis steps: Amplification with reference gene primers provided the estimates of nucleated cell counts. The method was immunoSEQ multiplex PCR; TCRdb's version includes in-frame clones alone and lacks a portion of them. V and J calls and clone size are given by that table; D and trimming were obtained from the DNA. The sample consists of 500,000 to 600,000 clones, roughly nine tenths of them appearing once. Seattle enrolled patients during active infection and tracked them longitudinally.

The sequenced material came from peripheral blood. V usage is TRBV7-9 and J usage is TRBJ1-6, with TRBD1 matching 7 bases. This receptor was identified in a woman between 45 and 60 years old with COVID-19, enrolled during active disease. The CDR3 spells CASSLRTGSPLHF. In DNA form, the CDR3 reads TGTGCCAGCAGCTTGAGGACAGGTTCACCCCTCCACTTT.